Below, 28 T cell receptor beta chains from the same sample are listed, as sequenced in a study of vaccination effects on CD4 cells after COVID-19. Antigen specificity for these receptors is unknown. Clones were sequenced by immunoSEQ multiplex PCR, and TCRdb holds only the in-frame ones, with some missing. In the table there are 30,000 to 40,000 clones, 82% of which are singletons. Culture lasted under 13 days before CD4+ T cell isolation. The sequences come from CD4+ T cells from PBMCs cultured without peptide, collected before COVID-19 vaccination. These receptors were taken from a human donor who received a COVID-19 vaccine.

The genes are TRBV7-9 and TRBJ1-1, with a possible D match to TRBD1 (5 bases). The germline V gene has CDR1 SEHNR and CDR2 FQNEAQ (reference sequence). V dropped 0 bases and J dropped 4 bases, with 6 bases sitting between them. CDR3 size: 13 residues. As DNA, the CDR3 is TGTGCCAGCAGCTTAGCGCAGGGCACTGAAGCTTTCTTT. This sequence encodes CASSLAQGTEAFF.

The rearrangement joins TRBV3-1 (or the pseudogene TRBV3-2) to TRBJ2-1, with 7 positions matching TRBD1. Germline V gene data show CDR1 as LGHDT and CDR2 as YNNKEL (reference sequence). The length of the CDR3 is 14 residues. V gave up 4 bases and J gave up 3 bases; unmatched junction bases: 3. The CDR3 loop is CASSPGTDYNEQFF. CDR3 bases: TGTGCCAGCAGCCCCGGGACAGACTACAATGAGCAGTTCTTC.

The V gene is TRBV7-3, the J gene TRBJ2-1; either TRBD1 or TRBD2 may fit D (5 bases each). The CDR3 loop spans 16 amino acids. Between the trimmed V and J ends, which lost 5 bases and 0 bases, there was a span of 14 bases. In germline, CDR1 is SGHTA, CDR2 FQGTGA. Here the CDR3 reads CASSPNGGSSYNEQFF. CDR3 DNA: TGTGCCAGCAGCCCCAATGGGGGTAGCTCCTACAATGAGCAGTTCTTC.

This rearrangement joins TRBV30 to TRBJ2-4; a weak D match, TRBD1 (5 bases). The CDR3 is 16 amino acids. The germline V and J ends were trimmed by 3 bases and 0 bases, with 15 bases remaining between them. Germline-derived CDR1 and CDR2 are GTSNPN and SVGIG (reference sequence). CDR3 sequence (DNA): TGTGCCTGGAGGGCAGGACACTCCCTAGCCAAAAACATTCAGTACTTC. This codes for CAWRAGHSLAKNIQYF.

The table lists this clone with a count of one. This chain connects TRBV28 to TRBJ2-3, with D unresolved. Trimming pared 4 bases from V and 1 base from J, leaving 12 bases between. CDR1 MDHEN and CDR2 SYDVKM come from the germline V gene. The CDR3 is 15 residues long. The CDR3 loop is CASSSPSSGTDTQYF. Written as DNA, the CDR3 is TGTGCCAGCAGTTCCCCCTCCAGTGGCACAGATACGCAGTATTTT.

This clone was detected once. The rearrangement links TRBV7-2 to TRBJ1-1; D possibly corresponds to TRBD1 (5 bases). The length of the CDR3 is 13 residues. V shed 3 bases and J shed 7 bases, with 12 bases lying between them. Germline CDR1 reads SGHTA; CDR2 reads FQGNSA. In DNA, the CDR3 is TGTGCCAGCAGCTTCCGGGACGGAGATGAAGCTTTCTTT. This encodes CASSFRDGDEAFF.

This chain uses TRBV30 with TRBJ1-1; 8 nucleotides line up with TRBD1. This CDR3 region has 15 residues. Unmatched junction bases numbered 8, after V lost 1 base and J lost 4 bases. Germline assignment: CDR1 GTSNPN and CDR2 SVGIG (reference sequence). The CDR3 protein is CAWSAKGQGGTEAFF. CDR3 DNA sequence: TGTGCCTGGAGTGCAAAAGGACAGGGCGGCACTGAAGCTTTCTTT. Full variable domain (missing parts from reference TRBV30 and TRBJ1-1): SQTIHQWPATLVQPVGSPLSLECTVEGTSNPNLYWYRQAAGRGLQLLFYSVGIGQISSEVPQNLSASRPQDRQFILSSKKLLLSDSGFYLCAWSAKGQGGTEAFFGQGTRLTVV.

The chain combines TRBV5-1 with TRBJ2-1, with TRBD2 matching 9 bases. The V and J ends lost 0 bases and 9 bases, in that order; junction bases with no gene match: 7. The CDR3 loop spans 15 amino acids. Germline CDR1 and CDR2: SGHRS and YFSETQ. The CDR3 nucleotides read TGCGCCAGCAGCTTGGGTGGCGGGGGGGCGGTTGAGCAGTTCTTC. Its translation: CASSLGGGGAVEQFF.

The count of this clone is one. The chain couples TRBV19 to TRBJ1-5, with D unclear. This CDR3 is 14 amino acids long. From germline, CDR1 is LNHDA and CDR2 SQIVND (reference sequence). With 3 bases removed from V and 9 bases from J, the gap between germline ends came to 15 bases. The CDR3 loop is CASSIGRGNGPQHF. CDR3 coding DNA: TGTGCCAGTAGTATCGGAAGAGGGAACGGGCCCCAGCATTTT. Combining the CDR3 with reference TRBV19 and TRBJ1-5 gives the whole variable domain DGGITQSPKYLFRKEGQNVTLSCEQNLNHDAMYWYRQDPGQGLRLIYYSQIVNDFQKGDIAEGYSVSREKKESFPLTVTSAQKNPTAFYLCASSIGRGNGPQHFGDGTRLSIL.

This clone showed up just once. The chain carries TRBV5-5 and TRBJ2-3, with TRBD1 as a possible D gene (6 bases). The CDR3 spans 14 residues. V was clipped by 3 bases and J by 4 bases, with 12 bases between them. In germline, CDR1 is SGHKS, CDR2 YYEKEE (reference sequence). DNA of the CDR3: TGTGCCAGCAGCTCCTACAGGGCTTCAGATACGCAGTATTTT. It is translated as CASSSYRASDTQYF.

V gene TRBV4-2 combines with J gene TRBJ2-1, with TRBD2 matching 11 bases. The CDR3 has 16 residues. Looked up from germline, CDR1 is LGHNA and CDR2 is YNFKEQ. Trimming removed 0 bases from V and 10 bases from J; junction bases left unmatched: 8. CDR3 loop: CASSQDWVAGGREQFF. The CDR3 DNA reads as TGTGCCAGCAGCCAAGATTGGGTAGCGGGGGGGCGAGAGCAGTTCTTC.

The sample holds one count of this clone. The chain combines TRBV6-6 with TRBJ2-5, with D maybe TRBD2 (5 bases). This CDR3 has 15 residues. V lost 6 bases to trimming and J lost 2 bases, with 16 bases between them. Germline CDR1 is MNHNY and CDR2 is SVGAGI (reference sequence). The CDR3 region has the DNA TGTGCCAGCAGGAAGGACTCGCCCTTACAAGAGACCCAGTACTTC. Its protein is CASRKDSPLQETQYF.

The chain is built from TRBV18 and TRBJ2-1; TRBD1 agrees at 8 bases. This CDR3 region has 16 residues. V dropped 3 bases and J dropped 7; count of bases not matched to a gene: 11. Germline-derived CDR1 and CDR2 are KGHSH and LQKENI. The CDR3 is CASSPGTGGTWNEQFF. In DNA, the CDR3 is TGTGCCAGCTCACCGGGAACAGGGGGGACGTGGAATGAGCAGTTCTTC.

The chain recombines TRBV5-1 with TRBJ2-3, with D possibly matching TRBD2 (5 bases). CDR1 and CDR2 (germline): SGHRS, YFSETQ. This CDR3 has 14 residues. The germline V and J ends were trimmed by 4 bases and 7 bases, with 16 bases remaining between them. The CDR3 sequence: CASSPGLRLYTQYF. The CDR3 bases are TGCGCCAGCAGCCCTGGACTGCGCCTTTATACGCAGTATTTT.

V is TRBV24-1 and J is TRBJ2-5, with TRBD1 matching 8 bases. V lost 4 bases to trimming and J lost 3 bases; unmatched junction nucleotides: 6. Per the germline V gene, CDR1 is KGHDR and CDR2 is SFDVKD. The CDR3 length is 15 residues. The CDR3 reads CATSELGQEKETQYF. DNA for the CDR3: TGTGCCACCAGTGAGCTGGGACAGGAGAAAGAGACCCAGTACTTC.

The V and J genes are TRBV5-1 and TRBJ2-5, with 7 bases fitting TRBD1. CDR1 is SGHRS, CDR2 YFSETQ, per germline. The CDR3 extends over 15 amino acids. V dropped 1 base and J dropped 5; count of bases not matched to a gene: 8. The CDR3 sequence is CASSLPTGARETQYF. In DNA form, the CDR3 reads TGCGCCAGCAGCTTGCCAACAGGGGCCAGGGAGACCCAGTACTTC. The entire variable domain, with the rest obtained from reference TRBV5-1 and TRBJ2-5, is as follows: KAGVTQTPRYLIKTRGQQVTLSCSPISGHRSVSWYQQTPGQGLQFLFEYFSETQRNKGNFPGRFSGRQFSNSRSEMNVSTLELGDSALYLCASSLPTGARETQYFGPGTRLLVL.

CDR3 residues: CASSLAWGLNAPRETQYF. The CDR3 nucleotides are TGTGCCAGCAGCTTAGCTTGGGGACTGAACGCCCCTAGGGAGACCCAGTACTTC. The chain employs TRBV7-2 and TRBJ2-5, with a tentative D call TRBD2 (6 bases). This CDR3 contains 18 residues. Germline CDR1 reads SGHTA; CDR2 reads FQGNSA. The ends were cut back, 0 bases at V and 5 bases at J, with 22 bases in the middle.

The chain recombines TRBV10-3 with TRBJ1-1, with 9 positions matching TRBD1. Germline loops: CDR1 ENHRY, CDR2 SYGVKD. Germline trimming cut 3 bases from V and 4 bases from J; bases unmatched to any gene: 6. The CDR3 consists of 15 residues. The CDR3: CAISEYTGGSTEAFF. For the CDR3, the DNA is TGTGCCATCAGTGAATATACAGGGGGCTCCACTGAAGCTTTCTTT.

The chain combines TRBV4-1 with TRBJ2-1; D may be TRBD2 (5 bases). V lost 0 bases and J 9 bases, leaving 12 bases between the germline ends. This CDR3 region has 14 residues. Per the germline V gene, CDR1 is MGHRA and CDR2 is YSYEKL. The CDR3 nucleotides are TGCGCCAGCAGCCAAGATCAGGAGGAGACTGAGCAGTTCTTC. It specifies CASSQDQEETEQFF.

This clone was seen a handful of times. The gene calls are TRBV9 and TRBJ1-6; a weak D match, TRBD1 (5 bases). V lost 0 bases, J lost 7 bases, and 8 bases lay in between. Germline loops: CDR1 SGDLS, CDR2 YYNGEE. There are 14 residues in the CDR3. CDR3 sequence reads: CASSVGGGNSPLHF. The CDR3 DNA reads TGTGCCAGCAGCGTAGGGGGGGGAAATTCACCCCTCCACTTT.

The V gene is TRBV6-5, the J gene TRBJ1-6; 7 bases line up with TRBD1. The CDR3 is made up of 15 amino acids. V shed 6 bases and J 6 bases; nucleotides not matched to a gene: 8. Germline V CDR1 and CDR2: MNHEY, SVGAGI. The CDR3 spells CASRSTGSGNSPLHF. The CDR3 coding sequence is TGTGCCAGCAGATCGACAGGGTCTGGTAATTCACCCCTCCACTTT.

The CDR3 bases are TGTGCCTCACGGACCACCGGCACAGATACGCAGTATTTT. Amino acid sequence: CASRTTGTDTQYF. The genes are TRBV6-5 and TRBJ2-3; no reliable D call. Germline values: CDR1 MNHEY, CDR2 SVGAGI. V was clipped by 11 bases and J by 1 base, with 13 bases between them. The CDR3 length is 13 residues.

The chain employs TRBV29-1 and TRBJ2-1, with D perhaps TRBD1 (5 bases). Trimming left V 3 bases short and J 9 bases short, with 15 bases between. Looked up from germline, CDR1 is SQVTM and CDR2 is ANQGSEA. The CDR3 is 13 amino acids. In DNA form, the CDR3 reads TGCAGCGTTGATGCCAGGGATAAGGGTGAGCAGTTCTTC. Translated: CSVDARDKGEQFF.

The chain employs TRBV6-6 and TRBJ1-2; a possible D gene is TRBD1 (5 bases). CDR3 length: 14 residues. V was trimmed by 7 bases and J by 2 bases, leaving 14 bases between them. Per germline, CDR1 MNHNY and CDR2 SVGAGI (reference sequence). In nucleotides, the CDR3 is TGTGCCAGCACCTTTTCCGGGACGAACTATGGCTACACCTTC. Its protein product is CASTFSGTNYGYTF.

This clone was seen more than once but under ten times. This chain connects TRBV7-9 to TRBJ1-2, with no clear D. Trimming left V 4 bases short and J 0 bases short, with 12 bases between. There are 15 residues in the CDR3. CDR1 and CDR2 (germline): SEHNR, FQNEAQ (reference sequence). This CDR3 reads CASSSRPATNYGYTF. The CDR3, as DNA: TGTGCCAGCAGCTCCCGGCCAGCGACTAACTATGGCTACACCTTC.

CDR3 sequence (DNA): TGTGCCAGCAGTTCCGCCTCTAGCGGGGGTTACGAGCAGTACGTC. It codes for CASSSASSGGYEQYV. The chain links TRBV28 to TRBJ2-7; 10 nucleotides align to TRBD2. Germline V CDR1 and CDR2: MDHEN, SYDVKM. V lost 4 bases to trimming and J lost 4 bases; unmatched junction nucleotides: 7. The CDR3 loop spans 15 amino acids.

CDR3 residues: CSAGRGNEQFF. The CDR3 bases are TGCAGTGCCGGAAGGGGAAATGAGCAGTTCTTC. J is TRBJ2-1 and V is TRBV20-1; a possible D gene is TRBD1 (5 bases). The CDR3 runs to 11 residues. Trimming pared 6 bases from V and 7 bases from J, leaving 10 bases between. Germline V gives CDR1 DFQATT, CDR2 SNEGSKA (reference sequence).

The rearrangement joins TRBV9 to TRBJ2-2; D unresolved. This CDR3 is built from 13 residues. V was shortened by 3 bases and J by 5 bases, with 8 bases between the two germline ends. CDR1 and CDR2 from the germline V gene are SGDLS and YYNGEE. The CDR3 DNA reads TGTGCCAGCAGCGAGACATTTACCGGGGAGCTGTTTTTT. It is translated as CASSETFTGELFF.